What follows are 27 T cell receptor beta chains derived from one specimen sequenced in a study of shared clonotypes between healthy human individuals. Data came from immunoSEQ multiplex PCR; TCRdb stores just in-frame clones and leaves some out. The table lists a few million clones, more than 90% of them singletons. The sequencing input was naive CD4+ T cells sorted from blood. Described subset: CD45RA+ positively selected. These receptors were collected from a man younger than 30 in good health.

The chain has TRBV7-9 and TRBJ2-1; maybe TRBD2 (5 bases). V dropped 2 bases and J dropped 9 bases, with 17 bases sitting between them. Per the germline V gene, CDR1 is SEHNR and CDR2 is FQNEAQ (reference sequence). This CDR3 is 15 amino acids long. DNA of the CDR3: TGTGCCAGCAGCTTATTGGGAAGAGGGTTTAGTGAGCAGTTCTTC. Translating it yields CASSLLGRGFSEQFF.

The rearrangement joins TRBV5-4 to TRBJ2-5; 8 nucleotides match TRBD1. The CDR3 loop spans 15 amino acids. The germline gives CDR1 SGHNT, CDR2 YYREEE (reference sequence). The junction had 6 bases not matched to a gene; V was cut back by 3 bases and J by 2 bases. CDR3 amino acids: CASSWRQGTQETQYF. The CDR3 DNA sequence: TGTGCCAGCAGCTGGAGACAGGGGACGCAAGAGACCCAGTACTTC.

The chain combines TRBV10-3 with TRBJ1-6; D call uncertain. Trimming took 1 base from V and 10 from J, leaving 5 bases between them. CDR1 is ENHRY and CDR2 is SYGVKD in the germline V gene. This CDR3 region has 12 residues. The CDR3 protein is CAISELGSPLHF. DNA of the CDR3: TGTGCCATCAGTGAGTTGGGGTCACCCCTCCACTTT.

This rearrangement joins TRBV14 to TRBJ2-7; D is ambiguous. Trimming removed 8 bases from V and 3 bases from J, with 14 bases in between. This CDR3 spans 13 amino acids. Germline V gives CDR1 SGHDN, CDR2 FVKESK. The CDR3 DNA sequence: TGTGCCAGCCAGCGTGGGGTGGACTACGAGCAGTACTTC. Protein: CASQRGVDYEQYF.

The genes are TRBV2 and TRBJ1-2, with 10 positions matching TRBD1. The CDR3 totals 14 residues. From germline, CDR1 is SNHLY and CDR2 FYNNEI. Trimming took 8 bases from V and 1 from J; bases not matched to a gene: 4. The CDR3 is CASRRDRGNYGYTF. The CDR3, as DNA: TGTGCCAGCCGGCGGGACAGGGGTAACTATGGCTACACCTTC.

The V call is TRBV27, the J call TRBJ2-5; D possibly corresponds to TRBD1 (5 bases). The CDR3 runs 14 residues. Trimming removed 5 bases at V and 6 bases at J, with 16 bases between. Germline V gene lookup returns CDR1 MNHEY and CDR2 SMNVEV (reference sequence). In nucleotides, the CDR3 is TGTGCCAGCAGTCCTTCACCCCAGGGAAAGACCCAGTACTTC. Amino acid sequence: CASSPSPQGKTQYF.

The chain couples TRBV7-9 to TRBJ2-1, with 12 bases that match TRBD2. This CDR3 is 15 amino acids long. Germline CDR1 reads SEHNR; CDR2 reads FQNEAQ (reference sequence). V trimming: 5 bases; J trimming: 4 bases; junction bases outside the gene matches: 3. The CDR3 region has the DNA TGTGCCAGCAGCCGGACTAGCGGGGTATACAATGAGCAGTTCTTC. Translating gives CASSRTSGVYNEQFF.

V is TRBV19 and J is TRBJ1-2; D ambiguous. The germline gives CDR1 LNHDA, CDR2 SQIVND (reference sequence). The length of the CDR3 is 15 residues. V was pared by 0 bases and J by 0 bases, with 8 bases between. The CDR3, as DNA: TGTGCCAGTAGTATAGATTGGGTCGCTAACTATGGCTACACCTTC. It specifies CASSIDWVANYGYTF.

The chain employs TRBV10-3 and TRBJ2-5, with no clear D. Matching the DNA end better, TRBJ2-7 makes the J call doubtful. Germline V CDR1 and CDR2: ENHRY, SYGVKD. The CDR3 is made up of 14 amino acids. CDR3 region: CAISESGRSYEQYF. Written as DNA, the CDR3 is TGTGCCATCAGTGAGTCAGGACGTAGCTACGAGCAGTACTTC.

The CDR3 spells CASSLLEGRNYGYTF. Here the CDR3 DNA reads TGTGCCAGCAGCTTGCTGGAGGGGCGTAACTATGGCTACACCTTC. The rearrangement uses TRBV5-6 and TRBJ1-2, with D maybe TRBD1 (5 bases). The CDR3 covers 15 residues. V was shortened by 1 base and J by 1 base, with 11 bases between the two germline ends. Germline loops: CDR1 SGHDT, CDR2 YYEEEE.

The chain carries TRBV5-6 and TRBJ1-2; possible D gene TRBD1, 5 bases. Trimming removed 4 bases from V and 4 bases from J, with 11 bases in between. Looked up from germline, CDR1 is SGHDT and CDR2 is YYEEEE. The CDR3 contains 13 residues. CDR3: CASSADTVYGYTF. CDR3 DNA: TGTGCCAGCAGCGCGGACACGGTCTATGGCTACACCTTC.

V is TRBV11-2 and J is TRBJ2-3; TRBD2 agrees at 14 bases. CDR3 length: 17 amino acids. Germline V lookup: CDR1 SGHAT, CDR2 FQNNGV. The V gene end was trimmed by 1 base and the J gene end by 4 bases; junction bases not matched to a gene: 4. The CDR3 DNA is TGTGCCAGCAGCTTAGGACTAGCGGGAGGGGTGGCAGATACGCAGTATTTT. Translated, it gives CASSLGLAGGVADTQYF.

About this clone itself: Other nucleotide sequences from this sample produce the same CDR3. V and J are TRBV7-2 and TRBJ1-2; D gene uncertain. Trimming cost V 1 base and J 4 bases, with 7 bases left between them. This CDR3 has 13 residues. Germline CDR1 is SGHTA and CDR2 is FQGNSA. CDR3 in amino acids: CASSLGISYGYTF. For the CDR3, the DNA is TGTGCCAGCAGCTTAGGTATTTCCTATGGCTACACCTTC.

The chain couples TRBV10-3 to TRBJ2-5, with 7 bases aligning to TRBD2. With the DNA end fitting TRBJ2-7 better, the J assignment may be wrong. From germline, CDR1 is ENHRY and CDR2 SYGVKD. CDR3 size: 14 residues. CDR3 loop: CAISESGAGDEQYF. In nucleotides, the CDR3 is TGTGCCATCAGTGAGTCGGGTGCGGGAGACGAGCAGTACTTC.

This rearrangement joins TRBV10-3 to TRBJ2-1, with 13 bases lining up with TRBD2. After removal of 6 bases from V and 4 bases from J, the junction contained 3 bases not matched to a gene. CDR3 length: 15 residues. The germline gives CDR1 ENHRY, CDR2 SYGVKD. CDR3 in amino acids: CAISGTSGDYNEQFF. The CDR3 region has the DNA TGTGCCATCAGCGGGACTAGCGGGGATTACAATGAGCAGTTCTTC.

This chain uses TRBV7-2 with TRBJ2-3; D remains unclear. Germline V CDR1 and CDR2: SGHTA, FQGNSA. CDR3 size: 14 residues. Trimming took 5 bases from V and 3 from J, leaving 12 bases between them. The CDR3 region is CASSRMGKTDTQYF. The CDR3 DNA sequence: TGTGCCAGCAGCAGAATGGGTAAAACAGATACGCAGTATTTT.

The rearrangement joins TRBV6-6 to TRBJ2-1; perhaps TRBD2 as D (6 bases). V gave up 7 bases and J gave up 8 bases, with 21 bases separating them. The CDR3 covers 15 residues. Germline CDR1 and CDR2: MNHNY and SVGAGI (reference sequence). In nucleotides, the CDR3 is TGTGCCAGCACCCAACCGGGACTCACCCCATATGAGCAGTTCTTC. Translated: CASTQPGLTPYEQFF.

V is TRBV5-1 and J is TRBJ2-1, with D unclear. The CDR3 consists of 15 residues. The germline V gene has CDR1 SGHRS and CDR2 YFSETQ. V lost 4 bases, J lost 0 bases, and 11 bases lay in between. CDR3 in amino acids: CASSAKDSSYNEQFF. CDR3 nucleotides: TGCGCCAGCAGCGCAAAAGATAGCTCCTACAATGAGCAGTTCTTC.

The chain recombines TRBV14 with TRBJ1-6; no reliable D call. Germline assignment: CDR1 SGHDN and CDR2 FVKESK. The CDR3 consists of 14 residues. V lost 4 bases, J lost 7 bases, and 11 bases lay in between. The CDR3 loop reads CASSREAFNSPLHF. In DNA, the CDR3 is TGTGCCAGCAGCCGGGAAGCTTTCAATTCACCCCTCCACTTT.

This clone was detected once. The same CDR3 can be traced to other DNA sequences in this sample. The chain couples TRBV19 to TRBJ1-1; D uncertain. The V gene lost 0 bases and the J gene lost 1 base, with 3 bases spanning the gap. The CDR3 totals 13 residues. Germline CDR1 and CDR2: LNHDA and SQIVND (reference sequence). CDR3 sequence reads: CASSIDPNTEAFF. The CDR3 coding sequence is TGTGCCAGTAGTATAGATCCGAACACTGAAGCTTTCTTT.

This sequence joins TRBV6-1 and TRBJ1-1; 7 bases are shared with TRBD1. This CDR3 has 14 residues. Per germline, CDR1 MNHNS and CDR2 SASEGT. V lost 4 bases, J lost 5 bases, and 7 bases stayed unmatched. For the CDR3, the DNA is TGTGCCAGCAGTGTAGACAGGGTAGTAACTGAAGCTTTCTTT. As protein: CASSVDRVVTEAFF.

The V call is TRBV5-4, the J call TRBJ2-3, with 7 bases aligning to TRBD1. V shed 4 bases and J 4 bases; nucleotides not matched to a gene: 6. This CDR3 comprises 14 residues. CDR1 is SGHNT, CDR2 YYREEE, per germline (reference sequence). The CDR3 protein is CASSRRQGPDTQYF. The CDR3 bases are TGTGCCAGCAGCCGCCGACAGGGCCCAGATACGCAGTATTTT.

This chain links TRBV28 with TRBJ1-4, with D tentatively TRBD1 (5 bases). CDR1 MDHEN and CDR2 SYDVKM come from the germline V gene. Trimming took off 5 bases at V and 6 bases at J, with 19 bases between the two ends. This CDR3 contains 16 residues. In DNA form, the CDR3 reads TGTGCCAGCAGTCGACCGCTGCGGGGGTTCTATGAAAAACTGTTTTTT. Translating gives CASSRPLRGFYEKLFF.

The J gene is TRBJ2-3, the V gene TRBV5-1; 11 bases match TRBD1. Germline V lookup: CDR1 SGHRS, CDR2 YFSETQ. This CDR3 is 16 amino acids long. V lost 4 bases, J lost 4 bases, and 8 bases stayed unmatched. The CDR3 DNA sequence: TGCGCCAGCAGCGTTGGCCGGACAGGGGGCGCAGATACGCAGTATTTT. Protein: CASSVGRTGGADTQYF.

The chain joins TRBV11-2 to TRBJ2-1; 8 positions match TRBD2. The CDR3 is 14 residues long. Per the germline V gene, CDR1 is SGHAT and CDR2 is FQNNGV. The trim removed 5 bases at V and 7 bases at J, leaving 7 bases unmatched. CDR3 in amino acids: CASSPRLAKNEQFF. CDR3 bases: TGTGCCAGCAGCCCCCGACTAGCGAAAAATGAGCAGTTCTTC.

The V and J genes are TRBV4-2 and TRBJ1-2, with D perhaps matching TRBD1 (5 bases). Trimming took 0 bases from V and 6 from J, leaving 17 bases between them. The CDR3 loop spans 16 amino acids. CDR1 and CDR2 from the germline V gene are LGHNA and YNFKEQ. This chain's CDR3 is CASSQDGWGLGDGYTF. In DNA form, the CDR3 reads TGTGCCAGCAGCCAAGATGGTTGGGGCTTGGGCGATGGCTACACCTTC.

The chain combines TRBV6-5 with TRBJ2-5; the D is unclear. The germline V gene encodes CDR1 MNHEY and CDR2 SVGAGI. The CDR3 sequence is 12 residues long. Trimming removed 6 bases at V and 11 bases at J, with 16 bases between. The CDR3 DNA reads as TGTGCCAGCAGATCGATATGGGAAGAGCAGTACTTC. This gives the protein CASRSIWEEQYF.